The source of this TCR beta chain is a study of blood T cell repertoires in COVID-19. Study background: Samples of COVID-19 (acute and convalescent) were obtained from the United States, Italy and Spain.

This clone appeared a single time. Germline CDR1 LNHDA, CDR2 SQIVND (reference sequence). The V gene lost 3 bases and the J gene lost 1 base, with 6 bases spanning the gap. CDR3 size: 13 residues. TCRdb's copy holds only in-frame clones and misses some; the assay was immunoSEQ multiplex PCR. The sample has about 170,000 clones, 83% seen once. The sequenced sample was peripheral blood. The receptor was derived from a woman of 80 years or more with acute or convalescent COVID-19. The chain is built from TRBV19 and TRBJ2-5; D not resolved. CDR3 in DNA: TGTGCCAGTAGTATTGACATCCAAGAGACCCAGTACTTC. This codes for CASSIDIQETQYF.